This TCR beta chain was profiled in a study of cytomegalovirus exposure and HLA in healthy donors (dated by TCRdb to the late 2010s). As for the study more broadly: An earlier analysis of 587 of the donors reported 276 Gb of sequence data and 95 million to 130 million unique TCR beta sequences obtained from around 180 million T cells. Class I and class II HLA loci were covered by the typing at four-digit resolution. Among a few hundred genotyped donors of the cohort, an average of around 240,000 unique TCR beta nucleotide sequences were sequenced per donor, roughly 20% of them non-productive. The study profiled the T cell repertoires of fewer than 850 subjects by immunosequencing and related them to cytomegalovirus serostatus. Donor age, sex, ethnicity and CMV serostatus were compiled together with the repertoire data. Genome-wide SNP genotypes for about three fifths of the roughly 670 donors were used in a later genetic analysis, which treated that subset as a discovery cohort. The study combined high-throughput TCR immunosequencing, statistical association of individual TCRs with disease status, and machine learning to predict cytomegalovirus infection status. Four to six DR-DQ haplotypes were handled as single units for association and clustering, since linkage in the cohort was strong. In addition to the first cohort of approximately 650 subjects, a separate validation cohort of 130 or so different subjects was used. The genetic ancestry cluster associated with self-reported Caucasian donors included 70% to 85% of the roughly 400 genotyped donors. The number of donors typed differed by locus, with roughly 620-630 for A, B, C, DRB1 and DQB1, more than 500 for DQA1, 600 to 610 for DPA1, and under 490 for DPB1. In an earlier analysis of roughly 540 of the donors, high-throughput TCR beta sequencing was used to judge whether each TCR beta V gene segment behaved as functional or pseudogenic. Roughly 300 gigabases of sequencing data and roughly 80 million unique TCR sequences made up an early release that covered over 550 HLA-typed donors. A later analysis re-analyzed previously published TCR beta repertoires from approximately 670 donors and added high-resolution HLA genotyping to study TCR occurrence patterns. In the later analysis, no new phenotypic data were used to find candidate immune exposures; instead, reliance was placed on TCR beta sequences and their occurrence across donors. The study aimed to test whether signatures of past pathogen exposure could be identified by cataloging public T cell receptors. Every discovery cohort repertoire had been produced on one sequencing platform.

In total, just over 650 healthy bone marrow donors made up the cohort. All cohort members were sampled while nominally healthy, although unrecorded immune exposures were likely present. The donor tested CMV seropositive, placing the donor among the approximately 290 seropositive members of the cohort. Each donor provided a peripheral blood sample, and peripheral blood mononuclear cells were used for TCR beta sequencing. Genomic DNA extraction from the blood cell samples was performed with the Qiagen DNeasy Blood Extraction Kit. General conclusions and limits of the study: According to a later genetic analysis, donors in an Asian-associated ancestry cluster had fewer N-insertions in productive TCRs than the approximately 690-donor mean. A cluster of highly shared sequence variants was judged likely to represent a technical artifact of the sequencing pipeline. A later analysis found that TCR association rates varied across HLA loci, with DRB1 alleles showing the most associated TCRs and HLA-C alleles the fewest. An association between a missense DCLRE1C variant and V-gene and J-gene trimming of TCR beta chains was found in a later genetic analysis and replicated in an independent cohort. Most TCR sequences were seen in very few donors, while some public TCRs were found in many individuals. A further reported finding was that TCR beta sequences accurately predicted the HLA-A and HLA-B alleles for most subjects in the first cohort. In a later analysis, HLA-associated TCR beta chains showed more clonal expansion and lower generation probabilities than non-associated chains that were equally common. Because some donors lacked HLA typing at each locus, the association tests relied only on the typed subset. Because the 87-base-pair reads could not distinguish some IMGT-functional V segments, including TRBV6-2 and TRBV6-3, those segments were excluded. Strong co-occurrence of HLA alleles, especially DR and DQ, made assigning TCR associations to individual alleles difficult. Presence/absence analyses assumed roughly uniform sequencing depth across donors, an assumption that may not hold. In an earlier analysis of 587 of the donors, most TCR beta V segments appeared in productive rearrangements about 87% or about 30% of the time, broadly matching IMGT annotations. The authors suggested that the approach could potentially be generalized to other disease states and immunological phenotypes. In a later analysis, most CMV-associated TCR beta chains were found to appear HLA-restricted, with HLA associations seemingly driven largely by CMV exposure. In vitro tests confirmed that three of the cytomegalovirus-associated TCR beta chains recognize cytomegalovirus antigens. A later analysis associated roughly 17,000 TCR beta sequences with specific HLA alleles at a false discovery rate of 0.05. This cohort had only TCR beta chains sequenced, and the lack of alpha or paired-chain data limited which features could be detected. Because counts were too low, 15 to 20 rarely observed V segments, including chromosome 9 orphons, were left out of the earlier analysis of approximately 580 of the donors. According to a later analysis, parvovirus B19, influenza, CMV and Epstein-Barr virus appeared linked to several top co-occurrence clusters. The classifier was reported to diagnose cytomegalovirus status with high specificity and sensitivity in both the original cohort and the validation cohort. In the study, 164 TCR beta chains were listed as associated with cytomegalovirus. Linkage disequilibrium might explain the correlated functional status among segregating V segments, but an unknown experimental factor could not be ruled out. Immune exposure information for the cohort was limited to CMV serostatus.

Details on this clone: It lacks a known antigen. No qualities accompany the bases; no much larger clone lies one base away.

Libraries came from the immunoSEQ multiplex PCR assay. For the multiplex PCR, a mixture combining 60 forward primers for TCR Vbeta segments and 13 reverse primers for TCR Jbeta segments was used. A multiplex PCR assay on genomic DNA amplified the CDR3 region of rearranged TCR beta genes. The Illumina HiSeq System was used to sequence the amplified TCR beta libraries as 87-base-pair reads. In the source study's methods: A later analysis counted about 76 million unique TCR beta chains across the 666 repertoires, and 10 million to 11 million of these chains were shared by at least two donors. A nearest-neighbor algorithm error-corrected the raw reads and collapsed the reads into unique sequences, merging closely related sequences to remove PCR and sequencing errors. CDR3 sequences were aligned to IMGT reference sequences to assign V, D and J gene segments. For a sequence to be retained, a match of at least six nucleotides was required to both a V gene segment and a J gene segment. Rearrangements were called productive when the CDR3 lacked stop codons and stayed in frame with V and J; all others were non-productive. Following IMGT convention, CDR3 was defined as the stretch from the second conserved V-encoded cysteine up to the conserved J-encoded phenylalanine. The earlier analysis of some 600 of the donors excluded sequences that lacked an unambiguous match to a single V gene segment. An earlier analysis of fewer than 750 of the donors classified V segments as functional when productive rearrangements were above 56.7% and as segregating when the standard deviation between donors was above 5%. A statistical classification framework was built to diagnose cytomegalovirus status from the catalog of TCR beta chain sequences. In a later analysis, V and J genes were assigned by comparing TCR nucleotide sequences against IMGT/GENE-DB human TR gene sequences. Using the TCRdist pipeline, a later analysis assigned CDR3 sequences along with most-parsimonious VDJ recombination scenarios. In a later analysis, each TCR beta chain was defined by its CDR3 amino acid sequence together with its V-gene family, and reads lacking a unique V-gene family were excluded. As a way to deal with suspected cross-contamination and a sequencing artifact, a later analysis dropped 450 to 700 nucleotide sequences that were highly shared and had low generation probability. In a later analysis, a clonal expansion index was calculated for each public chain from normalized within-repertoire ranks of inferred template counts. In a later analysis, generation probabilities were computed with a VDJ recombination model fitted to out-of-frame rearrangements, and the resulting probabilities were checked against IGoR. A later analysis scored TCR-TCR, TCR-HLA and TCR-CMV co-occurrence with hypergeometric tests, applying a repertoire-size bias correction to TCR pairs. False discovery rates were estimated in a later analysis by permuting HLA or CMV assignments 20 times. In a later analysis, co-occurring TCRs were grouped using DBSCAN, with TCRdist sequence similarity added in when clustering inside HLA-allele-positive subsets. Repertoires with fewer than 30,000 or more than 120,000 public chains were left out of co-occurrence clustering, as were about 5 repertoires with anomalous nucleotide sharing. Entries here come from immuneACCESS through TCRdb and include only in-frame sequences with V and J called. Some clones fail to appear in such tables; in the studies checked, an unresolved V gene covers under half of the shortfall, and the cause of the remainder is unknown. V, J and clone size are taken as reported in that table, and D and trimming were inferred from the DNA itself. This sample lists 100,000 to 150,000 clones; roughly 74% were detected once. The ten largest make up roughly 6.3% of the sample.

Trimming takes 1 base off V and 7 bases off J; junction bases not matched to a gene: 7. The CDR3, cysteine through phenylalanine, is 15 amino acids long. This entry keeps only the CDR3 DNA: 45 bases, framed from base 1. CDR1 and CDR2 were assigned from the germline V gene as SQVTM and ANQGSEA. Material: PBMCs. Recombination connected TRBV29-1 to TRBJ1-2, with 12 junctional bases fitting TRBD1. The origin of this receptor is a woman between 45 and 65 years old in good health and CMV-seropositive. The nucleotide sequence reads TGCAGCGTTGAAGTTACGGGACAGGGGGCCTTTGGCTACACCTTC. This is translated as CSVEVTGQGAFGYTF.